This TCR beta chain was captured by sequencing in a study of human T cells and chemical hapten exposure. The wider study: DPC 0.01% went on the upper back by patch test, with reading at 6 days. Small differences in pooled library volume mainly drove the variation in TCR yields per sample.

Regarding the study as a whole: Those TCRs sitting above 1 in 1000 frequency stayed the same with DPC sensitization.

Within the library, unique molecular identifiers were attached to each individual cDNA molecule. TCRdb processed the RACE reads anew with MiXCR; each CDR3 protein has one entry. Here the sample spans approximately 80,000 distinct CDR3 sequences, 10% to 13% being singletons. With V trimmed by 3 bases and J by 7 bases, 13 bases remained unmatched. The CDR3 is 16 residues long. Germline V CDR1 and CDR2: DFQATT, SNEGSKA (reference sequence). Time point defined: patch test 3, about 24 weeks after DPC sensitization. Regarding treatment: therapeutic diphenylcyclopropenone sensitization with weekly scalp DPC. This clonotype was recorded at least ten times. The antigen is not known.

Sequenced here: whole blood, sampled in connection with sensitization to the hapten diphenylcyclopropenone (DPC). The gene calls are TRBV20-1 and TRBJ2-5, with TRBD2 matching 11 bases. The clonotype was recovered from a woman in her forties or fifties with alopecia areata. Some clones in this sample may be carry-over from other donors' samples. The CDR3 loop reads CSARGELAGDFGTQYF. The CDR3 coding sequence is TGCAGTGCTAGGGGGGAACTAGCGGGGGACTTCGGGACCCAGTACTTC.